This T cell receptor beta chain was sequenced during a study of blood T cell repertoires in COVID-19 (dated by TCRdb to about 2020). Describing the broader study: Samples covering the acute and convalescent phases of COVID-19 were provided by collaborators in the United States, Italy and Spain. The prospective study material was composed of cDNA or gDNA derived from T cells, B-cell-depleted T cells, or PBMCs. Deeply sampled blood TCRbeta repertoires from subjects exposed to, actively infected with, or recovered from COVID-19 were included in the dataset. A freely available public database, intended as a resource for researchers studying the immune response to SARS-CoV-2, is where the repertoires were released. Samples came from the ongoing ImmuneRACE study (first 160 participants) plus 1,254 subjects from 6 global collaborators. The sample metadata nearly always contained a de-identified subject ID, COVID-19 status, age in years and sex. Where available, HLA class I and class II types were taken from metadata supplied by the sample provider and were not determined by assay-based typing.

This clone showed up just once. Its antigen is still unknown. Base qualities were left out, and no much larger clone turns up one base away. The sample contains more than one DNA sequence encoding this CDR3. TCRbeta CDR3 regions were amplified from genomic DNA by means of the immunoSEQ Assay, a bias-controlled multiplex PCR. In the source study's methods: Within the assay, amplification of reference gene primers was used to estimate how many nucleated cells each sample contained. To quantify the absolute abundance of each unique TCRbeta CDR3 rearrangement, sequence reads were collapsed and filtered. For each sample, productive Simpson clonality was calculated as the square root of Simpson's diversity index over productive rearrangements. TCRdb re-hosts the immuneACCESS table, in-frame sequences only. Its copies lack some clones; in the studies checked, an unresolved V gene accounts for under half of them, and the cause for the rest is not known. Clone size and the V and J calls come from that table; the DNA yielded D and trimming. Within this sample are 200,000 to 300,000 clones, with 80% to 90% of them counted one time only. Under 2% of the sample belongs to the ten largest clones.

The investigation overall reported the following: How much clinical and demographic metadata was included differed by source and by participant, and the metadata was provided uncurated.

The junction carries 3 bases between V and J, which are trimmed by 4 bases and 0 bases respectively. CDR1 and CDR2 are read off the germline V gene as SGHAT and FQNNGV. The CDR3 runs 13 amino acids, cysteine and phenylalanine included. The read is trimmed to its CDR3 DNA, 39 bases read in frame from base 1. Whole blood was collected in K2EDTA tubes by collaborating institutions according to the institutions' own protocols. Collaborator samples were shipped for TCRbeta analysis as frozen whole blood, isolated PBMCs, or DNA extracted from either sample type. Recombination joined TRBV11-2 with TRBJ2-2; no D gene can be assigned with confidence. The specimen sequenced was peripheral blood. The source of this sequence is a young man with active or convalescent COVID-19. The DNA sequence reads TGTGCCAGCAGCTACACGAACACCGGGGAGCTGTTTTTT. Its protein reads: CASSYTNTGELFF.